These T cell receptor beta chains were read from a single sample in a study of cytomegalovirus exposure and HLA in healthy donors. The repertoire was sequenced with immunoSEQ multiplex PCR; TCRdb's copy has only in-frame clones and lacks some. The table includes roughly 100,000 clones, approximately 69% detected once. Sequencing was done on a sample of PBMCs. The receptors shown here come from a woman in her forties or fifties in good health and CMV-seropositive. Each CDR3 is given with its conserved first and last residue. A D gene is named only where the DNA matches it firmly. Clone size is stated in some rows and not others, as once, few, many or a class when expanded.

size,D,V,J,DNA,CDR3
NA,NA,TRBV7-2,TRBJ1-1,TGTGCCAGCAGCTTACCCCAACAGGGTACTGAAGCTTTCTTT,CASSLPQQGTEAFF
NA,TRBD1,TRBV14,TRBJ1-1,TGTGCCAGCAGCCAAGCTTGGACAGGCTCGGGCACTGAAGCTTTCTTT,CASSQAWTGSGTEAFF
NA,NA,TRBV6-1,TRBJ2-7,TGTGCCAGCAGTCTCGCCGGCGAGCAGTACTTC,CASSLAGEQYF
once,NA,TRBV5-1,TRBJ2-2,TGCGCCAGCAGCGCGGGGCCACTTAACACCGGGGAGCTGTTTTTT,CASSAGPLNTGELFF
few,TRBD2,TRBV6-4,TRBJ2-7,TGTGCCAGCAGTTCAAGCCTAGCGGGGGCCTACGAGCAGTACTTC,CASSSSLAGAYEQYF
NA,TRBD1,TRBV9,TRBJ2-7,TGTGCCAGCAGCGTAGGGCAGGGGGCGAAGGAGCAGTACTTC,CASSVGQGAKEQYF
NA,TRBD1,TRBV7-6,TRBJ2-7,TGTGCCAGCAGCGTGGGACAGGGTAGCTCCTACGAGCAGTACTTC,CASSVGQGSSYEQYF
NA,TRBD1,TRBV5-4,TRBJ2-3,TGTGCCAGCAGCTCGGACAGGGACCACACAGATACGCAGTATTTT,CASSSDRDHTDTQYF
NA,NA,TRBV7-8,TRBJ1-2,TGTGCCAGCAGCTTAACTGCAGGGGCGGGCTATGGCTACACCTTC,CASSLTAGAGYGYTF
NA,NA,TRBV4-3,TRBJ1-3,TGCGCCAGCAGCCAAACAGCTACTTCTGGAAACACCATATATTTT,CASSQTATSGNTIYF
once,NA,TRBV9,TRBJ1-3,TGTGCCAGCAGTCCTCTCCAGGGTACTGGAAACACCATATATTTT,CASSPLQGTGNTIYF
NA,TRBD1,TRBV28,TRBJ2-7,TGTGCCAGCAGTCGACAGGGTTCAGATGAGCAGTACTTC,CASSRQGSDEQYF
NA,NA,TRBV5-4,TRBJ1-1,TGTGCCAGCAGCTTCGGGGGTGGGACTGAAGCTTTCTTT,CASSFGGGTEAFF
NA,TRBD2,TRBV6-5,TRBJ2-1,TGTGCCAGCAGTCTCGGGACTAGCGGTTACAATGAGCAGTTCTTC,CASSLGTSGYNEQFF
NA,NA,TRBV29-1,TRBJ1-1,TGCAGCGTTGACGGTCAGGGTGAGTTCAAAGCTTTCTTT,CSVDGQGEFKAFF
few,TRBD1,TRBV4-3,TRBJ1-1,TGCGCCAGCAGCCAAGGGACAGGGGACACTGAAGCTTTCTTT,CASSQGTGDTEAFF
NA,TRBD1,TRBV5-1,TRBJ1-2,TGCGCCAGCAGCCCGGAGGGGACAGGGAGAAGTCCCAACTATGGCTACACCTTC,CASSPEGTGRSPNYGYTF
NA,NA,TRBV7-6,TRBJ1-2,TGTGCCAGCAGTGCTGGGACATTTAACTATGGCTACACCTTC,CASSAGTFNYGYTF
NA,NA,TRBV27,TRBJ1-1,TGTGCCAGCAGACACCGGGAAGAACAAGCTTTCTTT,CASRHREEQAFF
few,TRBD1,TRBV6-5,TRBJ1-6,TGTGCCAGCAGTTTCAGGGACAGGGGGAATTCACCCCTCCACTTT,CASSFRDRGNSPLHF
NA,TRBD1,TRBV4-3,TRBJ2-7,TGCGCCAGCAGCTATACCGGACAGGGGGGACACGAGCAGTACTTC,CASSYTGQGGHEQYF
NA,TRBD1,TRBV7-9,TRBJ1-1,TGTGCCAGCAGCCCCGGGACAGACTATGAAGCTTTCTTT,CASSPGTDYEAFF
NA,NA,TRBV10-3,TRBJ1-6,TGTGCCACCAGTGAGGAACCAGGTTCACCCCTCCACTTT,CATSEEPGSPLHF
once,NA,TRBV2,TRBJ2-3,TGTGCCAGCTCGGGGGTTGCAGATACGCAGTATTTT,CASSGVADTQYF
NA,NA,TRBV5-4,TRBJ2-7,TGTGCCAGCAGCTTGGCTAGGGGGTACGAGCAGTACTTC,CASSLARGYEQYF
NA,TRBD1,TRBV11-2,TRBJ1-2,TGTGCCAGCAGCTTAGGGGACAGGGGGCGCGGCTACACCTTC,CASSLGDRGRGYTF
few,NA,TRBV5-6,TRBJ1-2,TGTGCCAGCAGCCTCCCAGGGTGGGTCGAGAGCTACACCTTC,CASSLPGWVESYTF
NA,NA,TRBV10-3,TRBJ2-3,TGTGCCATCAGTGATAGGAGGGACTCTCTAGCCTATTTT,CAISDRRDSLAYF
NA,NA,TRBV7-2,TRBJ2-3,TGTGCCAGCAGCTTAGGAGTCTATGAGACAGATACGCAGTATTTT,CASSLGVYETDTQYF
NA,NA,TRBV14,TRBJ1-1,TGTGCCAGCGCCGGGGGAGACAACACTGAAGCTTTCTTT,CASAGGDNTEAFF
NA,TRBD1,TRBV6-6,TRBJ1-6,TGTGCCAGCAGGAATACCGGGACAGCCAATTCACCCCTCCACTTT,CASRNTGTANSPLHF
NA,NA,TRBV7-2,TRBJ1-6,TGTGCCAGCAGCTTATTTGGAGGGCTGGATAATTCACCCCTCCACTTT,CASSLFGGLDNSPLHF
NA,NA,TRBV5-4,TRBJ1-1,TGTGCCAGCAGCTCCTGGCGGGGGATAAGTGACACTGAAGCTTTCTTT,CASSSWRGISDTEAFF
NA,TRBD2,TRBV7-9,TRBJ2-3,TGTGCCAGCAGCTTAGGACTAGCGGGGCCCACAGATACGCAGTATTTT,CASSLGLAGPTDTQYF
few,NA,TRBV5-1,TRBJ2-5,TGCGCCAGCAGCTCACAAGAGACCCAGTACTTC,CASSSQETQYF
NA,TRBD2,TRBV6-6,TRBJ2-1,TGTGCCAGCAGTACGGGGGGGCTTAATGAGCAGTTCTTC,CASSTGGLNEQFF
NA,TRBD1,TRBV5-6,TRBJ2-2,TGTGCCAGCAGCTTGTGGGACAGGGGTTACACCGGGGAGCTGTTTTTT,CASSLWDRGYTGELFF
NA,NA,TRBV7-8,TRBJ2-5,TGTGCCAGCAGCTTAGAAGTTCGGTACCAAGAGACCCAGTACTTC,CASSLEVRYQETQYF
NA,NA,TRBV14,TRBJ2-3,TGTGCCAGCAGCAACAGGTGGGGGGACACAGATACGCAGTATTTT,CASSNRWGDTDTQYF
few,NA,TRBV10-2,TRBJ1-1,TGCGCCAGCTTCGGCCGGGCAGGGAAGAACACTGAAGCTTTCTTT,CASFGRAGKNTEAFF
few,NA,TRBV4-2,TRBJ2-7,TGTGCCAGCAGCCAAGGGGCCGACGAGCAGTACTTC,CASSQGADEQYF
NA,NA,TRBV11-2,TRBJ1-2,TGTGCCACCGGGAGGGTGAACTATGGCTACACCTTC,CATGRVNYGYTF
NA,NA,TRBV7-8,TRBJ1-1,TGTGCCAGCAGCTTAGAGGGGATCACTGAAGCTTTCTTT,CASSLEGITEAFF
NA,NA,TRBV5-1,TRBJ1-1,TGCGCCAGCAGCTTGGGGGTAGGGGAGGCGGCTTTCTTT,CASSLGVGEAAFF
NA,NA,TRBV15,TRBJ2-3,TGTGCCACCAGCAGCATCTCCTATACCACAGATACGCAGTATTTT,CATSSISYTTDTQYF
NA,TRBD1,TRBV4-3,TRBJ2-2,TGCGCCAGCAGCCAACAGCGGACAGGAAACACCGGGGAGCTGTTTTTT,CASSQQRTGNTGELFF
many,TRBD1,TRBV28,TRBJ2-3,TGTGCCAGCAGTTTGGGGACAGGGGTTGAAGATACGCAGTATTTT,CASSLGTGVEDTQYF
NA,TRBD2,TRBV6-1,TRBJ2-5,TGTGCCAGCAGTGGCCCGGGGGGGGTGGAGACCCAGTACTTC,CASSGPGGVETQYF
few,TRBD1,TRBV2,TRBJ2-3,TGTGCCAGCAGGCCAGGGGGTAGCACAGATACGCAGTATTTT,CASRPGGSTDTQYF